The TCR beta chain described here comes from a study of CD8 T cells in Susac syndrome (dated by TCRdb to between 2018 and 2020). Regarding the complete study: The study used repertoire sequencing to test whether antigen drove CD8+ T cell activation and differentiation in Susac syndrome. CD8+ T cell repertoire clonality was compared between some 13 healthy donors, approximately 14 Susac syndrome patients and 15 multiple sclerosis patients. What the study reported, not specific to this receptor: The number of individuals in the TCR sequencing and HLA analysis was acknowledged as relatively small.

The germline V gene specifies SQVTM as CDR1 and ANQGSEA as CDR2. The junction shows trimming of 5 bases on V and 4 bases on J, and the gene matches do not reach 11 bases of it. CDR3 length: 15 amino acids, cysteine to phenylalanine. Just CDR3 DNA is preserved here, 45 bases in frame from base 1. RNA was extracted with the RNeasy kit and 0.5 to 1 ug was reverse transcribed using random hexamers. The immunoSEQ multiplex PCR assay, covering 54 Vbeta and 13 Jbeta segments, was used to amplify TCR beta CDR3 regions. PCR amplification bias was corrected by using a synthetic template baseline for primer optimization and computational correction. For the original study's pipeline: Reads were assigned to V, D and J genes according to IMGT and analyzed in immunoSEQ Analyzer, with only productive sequences retained. Clonality was computed as one minus Shannon entropy normalized by log2 of the number of productive unique sequences. Public and private clones were assessed among the 100 most prevalent clones of each patient and control. Susac-specific clones were defined as absent from healthy and MS cohorts, over a thousand published viral clones and other ImmuneACCESS disease sequences. TCRdb's own reprocessing of the public reads used fastp at Q25 and MiXCR and kept productive beta chains. CDR3 protein duplicates are merged, each entry listing the most common genes and DNA. The V and J calls follow TCRdb's processing rather than the paper's. Within this sample are about 22,000 distinct CDR3 sequences, with roughly 93% of them counted one time only. Jointly, the top ten make up 0.27% of the sample.

High-throughput TCR beta sequencing profiled peripheral blood CD8+ and CD4+ T cells from healthy donors, Susac syndrome patients and multiple sclerosis patients. The healthy donors served as controls matched for age and sex. Bulk CD8+ and CD4+ T cells were purified by magnetic negative isolation, whereas CD8+ TEMRA cells were enriched by FACS. Blood was collected in EDTA tubes and processed within 24 hours, with PBMCs isolated through density gradient centrifugation. PBMCs intended for TCR sequencing were cryopreserved in liquid nitrogen and were subsequently thawed in a 37 degrees C water bath. Purity of sorted or isolated CD4+, CD8+ and CD8+ TEMRA cells was at least 90%. Comment on this clonotype: It lacks a known antigen. Within one base of it there is no much larger clone, and no base qualities were kept.

The sequencing sample was made of CD8+ T cells from PBMCs. The rearranged segments are TRBV29-1 and TRBJ1-2, with TRBD1 identical over 9 junction bases. This clonotype originated in a human donor in good health. The CDR3 amino acid sequence is: CSVHGTGLMGYGYTF. The nucleotide sequence is TGCAGCGTTCATGGGACAGGGTTAATGGGCTATGGCTACACCTTC.